One sample yielded the 23 T cell receptor beta chains listed below, sequenced in a study of T-cell memory formation after mild COVID-19. MiXCR was run by TCRdb on the 5' RACE reads, yielding one entry per CDR3 protein. Of about 320,000 distinct CDR3 sequences listed, 13% to 15% are singletons. The sample taken for sequencing was PBMCs or a T cell subset sorted from them (not recorded which). These receptor sequences come from a man between 18 and 29 years old who had mild COVID-19 (a few samples of this study predate the infection). Cell type and time point are not known.

This chain uses TRBV5-1 with TRBJ1-5; 10 bases fit TRBD1. The CDR3 consists of 14 residues. In germline, CDR1 is SGHRS, CDR2 YFSETQ. J gave up 7 bases and V 4 bases, and 5 bases lay outside the gene matches. This CDR3 is CASSPGTGEQPQHF. DNA for the CDR3: TGCGCCAGCAGCCCTGGGACAGGGGAGCAGCCCCAGCATTTT.

This clonotype was recorded a few times. The chain is built from TRBV5-6 and TRBJ2-1; TRBD2 aligns across 9 bases. Germline assignment: CDR1 SGHDT and CDR2 YYEEEE. The CDR3 totals 12 residues. Trimming at V came to 2 bases and at J to 16 bases, leaving 7 bases not matched to a gene. DNA for the CDR3: TGTGCCAGCAGCTTTGGCGGGGGGGGCCTCTTCTTC. Translated: CASSFGGGGLFF.

CDR3: CASSLAGGWETEAFF. In nucleotides, the CDR3 is TGCGCCAGCAGCTTGGCCGGGGGTTGGGAGACTGAAGCTTTCTTT. The V call is TRBV5-1, the J call TRBJ1-1; possible D gene TRBD1, 5 bases. CDR3 length: 15 residues. The V gene's germline CDR1 is SGHRS and CDR2 YFSETQ. V lost 0 bases to trimming and J lost 5 bases, with 14 bases between them.

The chain's CDR3 is CASSPGVEDTQYF. CDR3 DNA sequence: TGCGCCAGCAGCCCAGGGGTTGAAGATACGCAGTATTTT. The chain employs TRBV4-1 and TRBJ2-3; possibly TRBD1 for D (6 bases). The germline V gene has CDR1 MGHRA and CDR2 YSYEKL. Trimming stripped 4 bases from V and 5 bases from J, with 10 bases between. CDR3 size: 13 residues.

This clonotype was recorded a few times. V gene TRBV5-1 combines with J gene TRBJ2-5, with unresolved D. V was pared by 3 bases and J by 5 bases, with 20 bases between. Per the germline V gene, CDR1 is SGHRS and CDR2 is YFSETQ. There are 16 residues in the CDR3. The DNA of the CDR3 is TGCGCCAGCAGCTCAGCGATGAGGACGCCTGGGGAGACCCAGTACTTC. This encodes CASSSAMRTPGETQYF. Supplemented by reference TRBV5-1 and TRBJ2-5, the full variable domain reads KAGVTQTPRYLIKTRGQQVTLSCSPISGHRSVSWYQQTPGQGLQFLFEYFSETQRNKGNFPGRFSGRQFSNSRSEMNVSTLELGDSALYLCASSSAMRTPGETQYFGPGTRLLVL.

This clonotype was seen only a few times. J is TRBJ2-5 and V is TRBV20-1; D is perhaps TRBD2 (5 bases). Deletions cut 5 bases from V and 1 base from J, with 17 bases between. The V gene's germline CDR1 is DFQATT and CDR2 SNEGSKA (reference sequence). This CDR3 is built from 15 residues. In nucleotides, the CDR3 is TGCAGTGCTCCCCTAGCCGCCGGGGTCCAAGAGACCCAGTACTTC. Amino acid sequence: CSAPLAAGVQETQYF.

This clonotype has only a few counts. V is TRBV9 and J is TRBJ2-5; 8 nucleotides agree with TRBD2. The germline CDR1 and CDR2 sequences are SGDLS and YYNGEE. This CDR3 has 14 amino acids. V lost 0 bases and J lost 7; bases outside the gene matches: 5. The CDR3 DNA is TGTGCCAGCAGCGTAGACAGCGGGGGAGGGACCCAGTACTTC. As protein: CASSVDSGGGTQYF.

CDR3 amino acids: CASSFPRDSYEQYF. The CDR3, as DNA: TGTGCCAGCAGCTTTCCCCGGGACAGCTACGAGCAGTACTTC. The chain is built from TRBV11-3 and TRBJ2-7; 7 bases match TRBD1. Germline-derived CDR1 and CDR2 are SGHNT and YENEEA. With V trimmed by 3 bases and J by 3 bases, 5 bases remained unmatched. The CDR3 runs to 14 residues.

This clonotype came up many times. This sequence joins TRBV6-2 or TRBV6-3 and TRBJ2-1, with D hard to call. The CDR3 spans 15 residues. Trimming stripped 7 bases from V and 0 bases from J, with 13 bases between. The germline V gene encodes CDR1 MNHEY and CDR2 SVGEGT. The CDR3 loop is CASTKWQSSYNEQFF. CDR3 in DNA: TGTGCCAGCACCAAGTGGCAAAGCTCCTACAATGAGCAGTTCTTC.

The chain combines TRBV7-9 with TRBJ2-2; 7 bases align to TRBD1. CDR3 length equals 16 residues. The germline V gene encodes CDR1 SEHNR and CDR2 FQNEAQ (reference sequence). V lost 3 bases to trimming and J lost 4 bases; unmatched junction nucleotides: 8. The CDR3 coding sequence is TGTGCCAGCAGCTTCGCCACAGGGACAGCCACCGGGGAGCTGTTTTTT. Its protein product is CASSFATGTATGELFF.

This clonotype was observed a few times. The V call is TRBV13, the J call TRBJ2-5; the D gene is possibly TRBD1 (5 bases). The length of the CDR3 is 14 residues. Trimming shortened V by 2 bases and J by 1 base, and 8 bases separated the two germline ends. Per germline, CDR1 PRHDT and CDR2 FYEKMQ (reference sequence). Here the CDR3 reads CASSLYQGQETQYF. DNA of the CDR3: TGTGCCAGCAGCTTATACCAGGGCCAAGAGACCCAGTACTTC.

This clonotype appeared a few times. The chain carries TRBV7-9 and TRBJ2-3; 8 nucleotides agree with TRBD2. Germline trimming cut 0 bases from V and 6 bases from J; bases unmatched to any gene: 5. The CDR3 is 15 residues long. Germline V gives CDR1 SEHNR, CDR2 FQNEAQ (reference sequence). For the CDR3, the DNA is TGTGCCAGCAGCTTAGCGGAAGCGGGGGCTGATACGCAGTATTTT. Amino acid sequence: CASSLAEAGADTQYF.

The table lists this clonotype with a few counts. The chain uses TRBV29-1 and TRBJ2-7; D assignment may be TRBD1 or TRBD2 (5 bases each). The CDR3 is made up of 14 amino acids. Germline lookup yields CDR1 SQVTM and CDR2 ANQGSEA. Trimming stripped 2 bases from V and 3 bases from J, with 14 bases between. Here the CDR3 DNA reads TGCAGCGTTGAACAGGGAGTCGGTGGCTACGAGCAGTACTTC. Translating it yields CSVEQGVGGYEQYF.

There are a few counts of this clonotype. CDR3 DNA: TGTGCCAGCAGCCTGGGGTACTTGGAGCAGTACTTC. It specifies CASSLGYLEQYF. The V gene is TRBV3-1, the J gene TRBJ2-7; D is unclear. Germline CDR1 LGHDT, CDR2 YNNKEL (reference sequence). This CDR3 spans 12 amino acids. V was pared by 4 bases and J by 7 bases, with 11 bases between.

The chain links TRBV5-6 to TRBJ2-7; perhaps D is TRBD1 or TRBD2 (6 bases each). The ends were cut back, 4 bases at V and 6 bases at J, with 14 bases in the middle. Germline lookup yields CDR1 SGHDT and CDR2 YYEEEE. The CDR3 has 13 amino acids. The CDR3 sequence: CASSRLRGAEQYF. Written as DNA, the CDR3 is TGTGCCAGCAGCCGGTTAAGGGGGGCCGAGCAGTACTTC.

This clonotype was counted many times. The gene calls are TRBV7-3 and TRBJ2-1, with TRBD2 matching over 9 bases. V was clipped by 5 bases and J by 3 bases; unmatched bases: 5. The CDR3 is 15 residues long. Germline CDR1 is SGHTA and CDR2 is FQGTGA. Here the CDR3 DNA reads TGTGCCAGCAGCCACCTAGCGGGGAACTACAATGAGCAGTTCTTC. It codes for CASSHLAGNYNEQFF.

This clonotype was seen a few times. This chain connects TRBV5-1 to TRBJ1-3; no clear D gene. V dropped 4 bases and J dropped 3 bases, with 20 bases sitting between them. Germline loops: CDR1 SGHRS, CDR2 YFSETQ. The CDR3 contains 17 residues. CDR3 in amino acids: CASSPGPRIDYGNTIYF. DNA of the CDR3: TGCGCCAGCAGCCCCGGGCCTAGAATCGACTATGGAAACACCATATATTTT.

This clonotype was detected ten times or more. The rearrangement joins TRBV28 to TRBJ2-7, with D possibly matching TRBD1 (6 bases). The ends were cut back, 9 bases at V and 2 bases at J, with 20 bases in the middle. This CDR3 spans 15 amino acids. Germline assignment: CDR1 MDHEN and CDR2 SYDVKM. The CDR3 region is CASTPGHANTYEQYV. The CDR3 coding sequence is TGTGCCAGTACCCCGGGACATGCAAACACCTACGAGCAGTACGTC.

This clonotype was detected only a few times. The V call is TRBV4-1, the J call TRBJ1-1; 8 bases match TRBD1. The ends lost 4 bases at V and 6 bases at J; junction bases unmatched: 7. Germline CDR1 reads MGHRA; CDR2 reads YSYEKL. The CDR3 contains 14 residues. CDR3 amino acids: CASSPRQGSPEAFF. CDR3 sequence (DNA): TGCGCCAGCAGCCCAAGACAGGGGTCTCCTGAAGCTTTCTTT.

J is TRBJ2-5 and V is TRBV4-1; D remains ambiguous. This CDR3 spans 14 amino acids. Germline lookup yields CDR1 MGHRA and CDR2 YSYEKL. Between the trimmed V and J ends, which lost 2 bases and 7 bases, there was a span of 14 bases. CDR3 in amino acids: CASSQIQVLGTQYF. The CDR3 DNA is TGCGCCAGCAGCCAAATACAAGTCCTGGGGACCCAGTACTTC.

Only a few counts were recorded for this clonotype. This chain uses TRBV4-2 with TRBJ2-7; perhaps TRBD1 as D (5 bases). Trimming removed 1 base at V and 3 bases at J, with 10 bases between. CDR1 is LGHNA and CDR2 is YNFKEQ in the germline V gene. The CDR3 loop spans 14 amino acids. The CDR3 DNA reads TGTGCCAGCAGCCAAGGGCCAGGGTACTACGAGCAGTACGTC. Its translation: CASSQGPGYYEQYV.

The rearrangement uses TRBV5-1 and TRBJ2-7; TRBD1 matches at 7 bases. The V gene's germline CDR1 is SGHRS and CDR2 YFSETQ. This CDR3 comprises 16 residues. The trim removed 0 bases at V and 0 bases at J, leaving 6 bases unmatched. The CDR3 DNA reads TGCGCCAGCAGCTTGGACGACAGGGCGAGCTCCTACGAGCAGTACGTC. As protein: CASSLDDRASSYEQYV.

This clonotype was seen a handful of times. V usage is TRBV5-6 and J usage is TRBJ2-7; possibly TRBD1 for D (6 bases). The CDR3 has 12 amino acids. V lost 4 bases to trimming and J lost 4 bases, with 9 bases between them. Germline V gene data show CDR1 as SGHDT and CDR2 as YYEEEE. The CDR3 protein is CASSVQGYEQYV. DNA for the CDR3: TGTGCCAGCAGCGTACAGGGTTACGAGCAGTACGTC.